Below, 2 T cell receptor beta chains from the same sample are listed, as sequenced in a study of blood T cell repertoires in COVID-19. The repertoire was sequenced with immunoSEQ multiplex PCR; TCRdb's copy has only in-frame clones and lacks some. The sample yields about 240,000 clones, 70% to 90% seen once. The material sequenced was peripheral blood. The source of these receptors is a man aged 55 to 70 with acute or convalescent COVID-19.

The rearrangement uses TRBV7-2 and TRBJ2-3; possible D gene TRBD2, 6 bases. This CDR3 spans 14 amino acids. The germline V gene encodes CDR1 SGHTA and CDR2 FQGNSA. V dropped 4 bases and J dropped 0 bases, with 8 bases sitting between them. The CDR3 loop reads CASSSGGSTDTQYF. The DNA of the CDR3 is TGTGCCAGCAGCTCCGGAGGGAGCACAGATACGCAGTATTTT. The full variable domain, completed using reference TRBV7-2 and TRBJ2-3, is GAGVSQSPSNKVTEKGKDVELRCDPISGHTALYWYRQSLGQGLEFLIYFQGNSAPDKSGLPSDRFSAERTGGSVSTLTIQRTQQEDSAVYLCASSSGGSTDTQYFGPGTRLTVL.

The rearrangement links TRBV7-2 to TRBJ2-3; TRBD1 agrees at 7 bases. Germline V CDR1 and CDR2: SGHTA, FQGNSA. CDR3 length: 15 residues. V lost 1 base, J lost 6 bases, and 7 bases stayed unmatched. The CDR3 protein is CASSLVDRVRDTQYF. The CDR3, as DNA: TGTGCCAGCAGCTTAGTAGACAGGGTGCGGGATACGCAGTATTTT.